The sequence of this T cell receptor (beta chain) was determined in a study of T cell changes during pregnancy in multiple sclerosis. CDR1 and CDR2 (germline): MNHEY, SMNVEV (reference sequence). The CDR3 runs to 15 residues. Trimming took 0 bases from V and 2 from J; bases not matched to a gene: 0. In its sample, this clone was seen many times. The sample holds other DNA sequences that translate to the same CDR3. Clones were read by immunoSEQ multiplex PCR, and TCRdb kept only the in-frame ones, dropping some. The table has about 29,000 clones, about 88% seen once. The receptor's source is a female donor with multiple sclerosis, enrolled in a pregnancy study. The starting material was CD8+ T cells from peripheral blood mononuclear cells, obtained after pregnancy. The chain joins TRBV27 to TRBJ2-1, with 8 bases fitting TRBD2. CDR3 nucleotide sequence: TGTGCCAGCAGTTTATCCGGGAGGGCCTACAATGAGCAGTTCTTC. Translating it yields CASSLSGRAYNEQFF.